The 9 T cell receptor beta chains in this list originate from one sample, sequenced in a study of cytotoxic CD8 clonotypes in ibrutinib-treated CLL. TCRdb's copy holds only in-frame clones and misses some; the assay was immunoSEQ multiplex PCR. This sample has approximately 200,000 clones, with 55% to 85% found just once. The input for sequencing was PBMCs, taken after 24 months of ibrutinib treatment. The receptors were gathered from a human donor with chronic lymphocytic leukemia.

This sequence joins TRBV11-2 and TRBJ2-1; 8 bases map to TRBD2. V lost 4 bases, J lost 9 bases, and 8 bases stayed unmatched. CDR3 size: 14 residues. Germline V lookup: CDR1 SGHAT, CDR2 FQNNGV. The CDR3 coding sequence is TGTGCCAGCAGCTCCGGACTAGCCGGGAGTGAGCAGTTCTTC. Its translation is CASSSGLAGSEQFF.

The J gene is TRBJ1-1, the V gene TRBV19; D might be TRBD1 (5 bases). Germline V CDR1 and CDR2: LNHDA, SQIVND (reference sequence). Trimming stripped 7 bases from V and 6 bases from J, with 18 bases between. This CDR3 comprises 14 residues. CDR3 sequence (DNA): TGTGCCAGTAAGGTGGAACTGGGGACGGCTGAAGCTTTCTTT. Residues: CASKVELGTAEAFF. Filled out from reference TRBV19 and TRBJ1-1, the complete variable domain reads DGGITQSPKYLFRKEGQNVTLSCEQNLNHDAMYWYRQDPGQGLRLIYYSQIVNDFQKGDIAEGYSVSREKKESFPLTVTSAQKNPTAFYLCASKVELGTAEAFFGQGTRLTVV.

This chain connects TRBV11-3 to TRBJ2-3; TRBD2 aligns across 14 bases. V shed 5 bases and J 3 bases; nucleotides not matched to a gene: 4. Germline-derived CDR1 and CDR2 are SGHNT and YENEEA. The CDR3 has 16 residues. DNA for the CDR3: TGTGCCAGCAGCCCGGGACTAGCGGGAGCAACAGATACGCAGTATTTT. It yields the protein CASSPGLAGATDTQYF.

This clone was detected only a few times. The genes are TRBV5-5 and TRBJ2-7; 11 nucleotides agree with TRBD2. This CDR3 region has 15 residues. Trimming took 4 bases from V and 0 from J; bases not matched to a gene: 3. Germline loops: CDR1 SGHKS, CDR2 YYEKEE (reference sequence). The CDR3 is CASSRTSGSSYEQYF. As DNA, the CDR3 is TGTGCCAGCAGCCGAACTAGCGGGAGCTCCTACGAGCAGTACTTC.

The chain carries TRBV7-8 and TRBJ2-1, with TRBD2 identical over 8 bases. This CDR3 region has 17 residues. J was trimmed by 2 bases and V by 1 base; bases with no gene match: 7. In germline, CDR1 is SGHVS, CDR2 FQNEAQ. The CDR3 sequence: CASSLDELAATYNEQFF. The DNA of the CDR3 is TGTGCCAGCAGCTTAGACGAACTAGCGGCTACCTACAATGAGCAGTTCTTC.

The V and J genes are TRBV7-9 and TRBJ2-1; either TRBD1 or TRBD2 may fit D (6 bases each). Germline V gives CDR1 SEHNR, CDR2 FQNEAQ (reference sequence). Trimming took 2 bases from V and 4 from J, leaving 21 bases between them. The CDR3 length is 18 residues. Here the CDR3 reads CASSLRLGGGQSYNEQFF. As DNA, the CDR3 is TGTGCCAGCAGCTTACGCCTCGGGGGAGGACAGAGTTACAATGAGCAGTTCTTC.

The gene calls are TRBV5-1 and TRBJ2-2; D possibly corresponds to TRBD2 (5 bases). Germline loops: CDR1 SGHRS, CDR2 YFSETQ. V dropped 5 bases and J dropped 0 bases, with 17 bases sitting between them. This CDR3 is 17 amino acids long. The CDR3 DNA is TGCGCCAGCAGTTCCGGACTCATACCCGCGAACACCGGGGAGCTGTTTTTT. Translated, it gives CASSSGLIPANTGELFF.

With respect to this clone: The same CDR3 is also encoded by other DNA sequences in this sample. The rearrangement links TRBV5-1 to TRBJ2-3, with 10 bases lining up with TRBD2. This CDR3 has 16 residues. Per germline, CDR1 SGHRS and CDR2 YFSETQ. J lost 0 bases, V lost 4 bases, and 5 bases had no gene match. The CDR3 coding sequence is TGCGCCAGCAGCCCCGGACTAGCGGAAAGCACAGATACGCAGTATTTT. It yields the protein CASSPGLAESTDTQYF.

This chain connects TRBV4-3 to TRBJ2-7; the D is unclear. The CDR3 loop spans 14 amino acids. Trimming left V 1 base short and J 4 bases short, with 11 bases between. Germline CDR1 is LGHNA and CDR2 is YSLEER. CDR3 region: CASSQVLGRYEQYF. The DNA for the CDR3 is TGCGCCAGCAGCCAAGTTTTGGGAAGATACGAGCAGTACTTC.